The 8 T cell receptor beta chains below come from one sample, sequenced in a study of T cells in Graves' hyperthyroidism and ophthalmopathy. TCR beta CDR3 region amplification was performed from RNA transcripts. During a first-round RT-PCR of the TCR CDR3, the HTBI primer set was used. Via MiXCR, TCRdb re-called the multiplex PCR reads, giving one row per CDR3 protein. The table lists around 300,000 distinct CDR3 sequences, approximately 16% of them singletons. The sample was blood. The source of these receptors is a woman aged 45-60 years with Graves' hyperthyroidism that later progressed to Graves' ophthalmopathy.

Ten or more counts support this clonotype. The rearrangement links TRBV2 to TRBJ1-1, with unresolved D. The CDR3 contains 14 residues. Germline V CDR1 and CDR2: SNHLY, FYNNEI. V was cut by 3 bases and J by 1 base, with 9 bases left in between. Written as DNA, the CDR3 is TGTGCCAGCAGTGATAGCCGTGCGAACACTGAAGCTTTCTTT. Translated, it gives CASSDSRANTEAFF. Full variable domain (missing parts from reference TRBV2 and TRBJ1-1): EPEVTQTPSHQVTQMGQEVILRCVPISNHLYFYWYRQILGQKVEFLVSFYNNEISEKSEIFDDQFSVERPDGSNFTLKIRSTKLEDSAMYFCASSDSRANTEAFFGQGTRLTVV.

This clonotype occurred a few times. CDR3 sequence reads: CSARGQGGTYRSGEAFF. CDR3 DNA sequence: TGCAGTGCTAGGGGACAGGGGGGAACATATCGATCTGGTGAAGCTTTCTTT. The V gene is TRBV20-1, the J gene TRBJ1-1; 11 nucleotides align to TRBD1. This CDR3 comprises 17 residues. Germline V gives CDR1 DFQATT, CDR2 SNEGSKA (reference sequence). Unmatched junction bases numbered 16, after V lost 3 bases and J lost 7 bases.

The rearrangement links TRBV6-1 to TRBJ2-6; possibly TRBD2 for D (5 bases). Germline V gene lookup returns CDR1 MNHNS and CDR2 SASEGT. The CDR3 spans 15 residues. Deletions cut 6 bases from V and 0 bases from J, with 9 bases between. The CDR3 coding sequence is TGTGCCAGCAGGATCGGGGACTCTGGGGCCAACGTCCTGACTTTC. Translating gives CASRIGDSGANVLTF.

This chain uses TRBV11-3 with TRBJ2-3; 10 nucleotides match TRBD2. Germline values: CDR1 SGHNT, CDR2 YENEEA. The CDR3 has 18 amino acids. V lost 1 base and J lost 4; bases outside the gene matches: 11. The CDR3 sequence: CASSLVSTSGDPADTQYF. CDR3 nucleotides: TGTGCCAGCAGCTTAGTGAGTACTAGCGGGGACCCAGCAGATACGCAGTATTTT.

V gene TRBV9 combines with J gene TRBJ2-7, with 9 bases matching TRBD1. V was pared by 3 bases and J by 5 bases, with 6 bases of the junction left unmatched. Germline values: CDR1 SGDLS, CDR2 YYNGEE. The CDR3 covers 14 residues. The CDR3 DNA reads TGTGCCAGCAGCGCCGGGACAGGGATCAACGAGCAGTACTTC. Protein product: CASSAGTGINEQYF.

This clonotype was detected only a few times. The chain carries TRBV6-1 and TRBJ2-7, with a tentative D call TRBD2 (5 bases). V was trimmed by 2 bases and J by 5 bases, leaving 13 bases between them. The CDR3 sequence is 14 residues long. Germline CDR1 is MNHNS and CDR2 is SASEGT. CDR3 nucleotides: TGTGCCAGCAGTGAACGGGAAGTAATAGACGAGCAGTACTTC. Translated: CASSEREVIDEQYF.

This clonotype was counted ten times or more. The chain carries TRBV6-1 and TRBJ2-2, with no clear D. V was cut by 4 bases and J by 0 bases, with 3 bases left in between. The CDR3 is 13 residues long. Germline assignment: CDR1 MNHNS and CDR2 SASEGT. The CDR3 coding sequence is TGTGCCAGCAGTGTCCCGAACACCGGGGAGCTGTTTTTT. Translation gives CASSVPNTGELFF.

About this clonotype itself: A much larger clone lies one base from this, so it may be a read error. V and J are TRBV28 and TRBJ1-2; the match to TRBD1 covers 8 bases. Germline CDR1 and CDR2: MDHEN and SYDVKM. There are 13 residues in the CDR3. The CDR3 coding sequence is TGTGCCAGCAGTGGGGACAGGATCTATGGCCACACCTTC. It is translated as CASSGDRIYGHTF.